This paragraph reports one T cell receptor (beta chain). The CDR3 extends over 14 amino acids. Germline lookup yields CDR1 SGHKS and CDR2 YYEKEE (reference sequence). The trim removed 4 bases at V and 1 base at J, leaving 2 bases unmatched. Measured with immunoSEQ multiplex PCR; TCRdb has only the in-frame clones, and not every one. The data contain 37,000 or so clones, around 83% of them singletons. These data come from a study of OX40 agonist ivuxolimab in advanced cancers. This chain links TRBV5-5 with TRBJ2-7; 10 nucleotides agree with TRBD1. This receptor was identified in an adult with an advanced solid tumor such as melanoma, head and neck, liver or kidney cancer. The sample here was CD4+ or CD8+ T cells sorted from blood, taken in a trial of the OX40 agonist ivuxolimab. The DNA of the CDR3 is TGTGCCAGCAGCAGGACAGGGGGGTCCTACGAGCAGTACTTC. Its protein product is CASSRTGGSYEQYF.